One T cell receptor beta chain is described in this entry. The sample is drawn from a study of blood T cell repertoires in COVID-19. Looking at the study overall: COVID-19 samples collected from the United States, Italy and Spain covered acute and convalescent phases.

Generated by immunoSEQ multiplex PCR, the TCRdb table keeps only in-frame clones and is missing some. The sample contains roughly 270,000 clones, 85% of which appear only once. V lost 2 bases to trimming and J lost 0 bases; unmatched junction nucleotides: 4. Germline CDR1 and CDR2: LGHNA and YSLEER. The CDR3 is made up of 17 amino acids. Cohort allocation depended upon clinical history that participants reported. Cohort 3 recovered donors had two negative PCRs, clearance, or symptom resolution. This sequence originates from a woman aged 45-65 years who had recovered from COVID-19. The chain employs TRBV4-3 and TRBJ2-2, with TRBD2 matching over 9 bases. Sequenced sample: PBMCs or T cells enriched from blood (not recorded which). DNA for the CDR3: TGCGCCAGCAGCCAACGGCTAGCGGGAACGAACACCGGGGAGCTGTTTTTT. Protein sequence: CASSQRLAGTNTGELFF.